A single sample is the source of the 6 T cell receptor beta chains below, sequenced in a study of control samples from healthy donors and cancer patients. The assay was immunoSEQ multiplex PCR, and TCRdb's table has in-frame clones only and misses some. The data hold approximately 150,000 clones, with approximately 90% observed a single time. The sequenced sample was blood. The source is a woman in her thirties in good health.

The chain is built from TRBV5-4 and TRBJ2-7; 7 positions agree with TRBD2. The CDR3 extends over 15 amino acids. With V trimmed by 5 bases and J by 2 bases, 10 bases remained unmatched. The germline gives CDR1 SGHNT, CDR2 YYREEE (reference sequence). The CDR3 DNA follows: TGTGCCAGCAGGTCGGGGGAGGGATCCCCCTACGAGCAGTACTTC. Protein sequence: CASRSGEGSPYEQYF.

CDR3 sequence: CASSSRQATDTQYF. The CDR3 nucleotides are TGTGCCAGTAGTTCCCGACAGGCTACAGATACGCAGTATTTT. This chain links TRBV19 with TRBJ2-3; D might be TRBD1 (6 bases). Trimming removed 5 bases at V and 3 bases at J, with 12 bases between. The germline gives CDR1 LNHDA, CDR2 SQIVND (reference sequence). There are 14 residues in the CDR3.

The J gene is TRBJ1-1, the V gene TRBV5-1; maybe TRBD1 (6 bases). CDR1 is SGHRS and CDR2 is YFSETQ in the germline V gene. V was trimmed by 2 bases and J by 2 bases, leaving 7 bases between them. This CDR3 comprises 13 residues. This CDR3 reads CASSLQGNTEAFF. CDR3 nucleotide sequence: TGCGCCAGCAGCTTACAGGGAAACACTGAAGCTTTCTTT.

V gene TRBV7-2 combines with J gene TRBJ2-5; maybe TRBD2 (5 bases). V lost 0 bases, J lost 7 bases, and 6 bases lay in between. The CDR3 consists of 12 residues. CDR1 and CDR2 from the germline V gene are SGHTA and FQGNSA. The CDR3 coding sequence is TGTGCCAGCAGCTTAGCCCGGGGGACCCAGTACTTC. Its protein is CASSLARGTQYF.

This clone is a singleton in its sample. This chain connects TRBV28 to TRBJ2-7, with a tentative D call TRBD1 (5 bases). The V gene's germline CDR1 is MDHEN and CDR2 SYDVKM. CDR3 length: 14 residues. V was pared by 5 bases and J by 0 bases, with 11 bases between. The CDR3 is CASSIDRNSYEQYF. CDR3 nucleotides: TGTGCCAGCAGTATAGACAGAAACTCCTACGAGCAGTACTTC. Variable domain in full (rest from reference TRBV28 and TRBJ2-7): DVKVTQSSRYLVKRTGEKVFLECVQDMDHENMFWYRQDPGLGLRLIYFSYDVKMKEKGDIPEGYSVSREKKERFSLILESASTNQTSMYLCASSIDRNSYEQYFGPGTRLTVT.

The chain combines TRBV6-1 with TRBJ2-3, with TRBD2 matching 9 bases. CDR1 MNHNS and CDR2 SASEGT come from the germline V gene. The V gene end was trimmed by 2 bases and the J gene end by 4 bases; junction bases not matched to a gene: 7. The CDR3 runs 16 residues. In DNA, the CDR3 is TGTGCCAGCAGTGAACGGATAGCGGGAGTGGCAGATACGCAGTATTTT. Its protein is CASSERIAGVADTQYF.